The present T cell receptor (beta chain) was sequenced within a study of blood T cell repertoires in COVID-19. Clones were read by immunoSEQ multiplex PCR, and TCRdb kept only the in-frame ones, dropping some. The table includes about 190,000 clones, roughly 73% detected once. The sequenced material came from peripheral blood. The sequence came from a woman of 80 years or more with active or convalescent COVID-19.

The CDR3 DNA sequence: TGCGCCAGCAGCCAAGAGGAGGAGTGGGCTGAAAAACTGTTTTTT. Encoded protein: CASSQEEEWAEKLFF. The rearrangement joins TRBV4-1 to TRBJ1-4; D is ambiguous. The CDR3 totals 15 residues. CDR1 and CDR2 (germline): MGHRA, YSYEKL. V was cut by 0 bases and J by 7 bases, with 12 bases left in between.